This T cell receptor beta chain was obtained from a study of blood T cells in healthy people across ages. In its sample, this clonotype was seen a few times. A J-beta primer mix and a sample-barcoded 5' primer were used in a second PCR of roughly 7 to 12 cycles. Each TCR beta cDNA got a 12-nucleotide random molecular identifier. Each CDR3 protein is one row after TCRdb ran MiXCR on the 5' RACE reads. The table records around 780,000 distinct CDR3 sequences, roughly 24% of them present only once. V gave up 3 bases and J gave up 5 bases, with 13 bases separating them. The germline V gene encodes CDR1 ENHRY and CDR2 SYGVKD. The CDR3 totals 14 residues. These data also featured in a second study, about T cells of mothers and their children.

This receptor was obtained from a boy younger than 18 in good health. Sequencing was performed on blood. J is TRBJ1-2 and V is TRBV10-3; a possible D gene is TRBD1 (6 bases). In DNA form, the CDR3 reads TGTGCCATCAGTGAAGGTCAGGGGAAATATGGCTACACCTTC. Its protein is CAISEGQGKYGYTF.